Following are 20 T cell receptor beta chains from one sample sequenced in a study of response to subunit inactivated influenza vaccine. TCRdb called the RT-PCR reads again in MiXCR, with one record for every CDR3 protein. The sample consists of over 800,000 distinct CDR3 sequences, around 21% of them appearing once. Here the sequenced sample was PBMCs from blood, taken 4 to 6 days after vaccination. These receptor sequences come from a man aged 45-60 years who received an inactivated influenza vaccine.

In this sample, this clonotype turned up a few times. The V call is TRBV20-1, the J call TRBJ2-1; 8 positions match TRBD2. The germline gives CDR1 DFQATT, CDR2 SNEGSKA (reference sequence). This CDR3 has 13 residues. V lost 6 bases to trimming and J lost 3 bases; unmatched junction nucleotides: 4. The CDR3 sequence is CSAPGLVYNEQFF. The CDR3 nucleotides read TGCAGTGCACCGGGACTAGTCTACAATGAGCAGTTCTTC.

The table lists this clonotype with a few counts. The rearrangement joins TRBV7-9 to TRBJ2-1; TRBD1 aligns across 7 bases. This CDR3 region has 16 residues. The V and J ends lost 4 bases and 3 bases, in that order; junction bases with no gene match: 9. CDR1 SEHNR and CDR2 FQNEAQ come from the germline V gene (reference sequence). CDR3 protein: CASSSNRGTNYNEQFF. The CDR3 coding sequence is TGTGCCAGCAGCTCGAACAGGGGTACCAACTACAATGAGCAGTTCTTC.

This clonotype showed up just a few times. The chain is built from TRBV10-3 and TRBJ2-1, with D hard to call. The germline V gene has CDR1 ENHRY and CDR2 SYGVKD. The CDR3 loop spans 14 amino acids. The V end was cut by 5 bases, the J end by 1 base, with 9 bases between. The DNA of the CDR3 is TGTGCCATCAGTAGGTCGGATTCCTACAATGAGCAGTTCTTC. This codes for CAISRSDSYNEQFF.

This clonotype appeared a few times. The chain recombines TRBV12-3 or TRBV12-4 with TRBJ2-1, with D tentatively TRBD1 (6 bases). Trimming took 6 bases from V and 8 from J, leaving 11 bases between them. CDR3 length equals 12 residues. This CDR3 reads CASREQGYEQFF. DNA for the CDR3: TGTGCCAGCAGGGAACAGGGTTATGAGCAGTTCTTC.

The rearrangement uses TRBV27 and TRBJ1-6; D gene uncertain. This CDR3 region has 15 residues. Trimming removed 8 bases from V and 0 bases from J, with 11 bases in between. The germline gives CDR1 MNHEY, CDR2 SMNVEV (reference sequence). CDR3 sequence: CASGRVRSYNSPLHF. The CDR3 DNA reads TGTGCCAGCGGACGGGTTCGCTCCTATAATTCACCCCTCCACTTT.

The CDR3 region is CASNPRGAYYEQYF. The CDR3 DNA sequence: TGTGCCAGCAACCCGAGGGGGGCTTACTACGAGCAGTACTTC. The V call is TRBV27, the J call TRBJ2-7; D tentatively fits TRBD1 or TRBD2 (6 bases each). The CDR3 length is 14 residues. Trimming took 7 bases from V and 3 from J, leaving 16 bases between them. Looked up from germline, CDR1 is MNHEY and CDR2 is SMNVEV (reference sequence).

This clonotype was detected a few times. The V call is TRBV5-1, the J call TRBJ2-7; 7 nucleotides match TRBD1. This CDR3 has 15 residues. The trim removed 1 base at V and 3 bases at J, leaving 7 bases unmatched. From germline, CDR1 is SGHRS and CDR2 YFSETQ. In DNA form, the CDR3 reads TGCGCCAGCAGCTTGAGACAGGGAACCCTCTACGAGCAGTACTTC. This sequence encodes CASSLRQGTLYEQYF.

The J gene is TRBJ1-6, the V gene TRBV7-2; D is uncertain. Trimming took 1 base from V and 14 from J, leaving 15 bases between them. The germline V gene encodes CDR1 SGHTA and CDR2 FQGNSA. The CDR3 covers 14 residues. CDR3 sequence: CASSLERLPSSLHF. The CDR3, as DNA: TGTGCCAGCAGCTTAGAACGACTCCCCTCGTCCCTCCACTTT.

This clonotype showed up just a few times. V gene TRBV21-1 combines with J gene TRBJ2-2; the D call of TRBD1 is as the table states it, not checked on the DNA. TRBV21-1 is deemed a pseudogene. CDR3 length: 16 amino acids. CDR3 coding DNA: TGTGCCAGCAGCAAAGGTGGGGGCTGGAGCACCGGGGAGCTGTTTTTT. Amino acid sequence: CASSKGGGWSTGELFF.

This clonotype has a handful of counts. J is TRBJ1-1 and V is TRBV6-2 or TRBV6-3, with a weak D call TRBD1 (6 bases). The germline gives CDR1 MNHEY, CDR2 SVGEGT. There are 14 residues in the CDR3. The V and J ends lost 7 bases and 5 bases respectively, with 17 bases between them. In nucleotides, the CDR3 is TGTGCCAGCACCGGACAGTGGGGGGTTACTGAAGCTTTCTTT. This translates into CASTGQWGVTEAFF.

The CDR3 DNA reads as TGTGCCAGCAGCCTTCTCGGGAGCGGGTACAATGAGCAGTTCTTC. Protein sequence: CASSLLGSGYNEQFF. V gene TRBV9 combines with J gene TRBJ2-1; D is possibly TRBD2 (6 bases). This CDR3 spans 15 amino acids. CDR1 and CDR2 (germline): SGDLS, YYNGEE. Between the trimmed V and J ends, which lost 4 bases and 4 bases, there was a span of 15 bases.

The chain's CDR3 is CSARLRDRGQTGELFF. Written as DNA, the CDR3 is TGCAGTGCTAGACTCCGGGACAGGGGGCAAACCGGGGAGCTGTTTTTT. V gene TRBV20-1 combines with J gene TRBJ2-2; 12 bases agree with TRBD1. CDR1 is DFQATT and CDR2 is SNEGSKA in the germline V gene (reference sequence). With 2 bases clipped from V and 5 bases from J, the junction kept 6 bases outside the gene matches. The CDR3 runs 16 residues.

At least ten counts were recorded for this clonotype. This rearrangement joins TRBV5-1 to TRBJ1-1; 9 bases agree with TRBD1. Unmatched junction bases numbered 5, after V lost 4 bases and J lost 4 bases. The CDR3 extends over 14 amino acids. The V gene's germline CDR1 is SGHRS and CDR2 YFSETQ. CDR3 nucleotide sequence: TGCGCCAGCAGCGGGCAGGACAGGGGCACTGAAGCTTTCTTT. This translates into CASSGQDRGTEAFF.

The genes are TRBV27 and TRBJ2-7; the D gene could be TRBD1 or TRBD2 (5 bases each). CDR3 size: 16 residues. Germline CDR1 and CDR2: MNHEY and SMNVEV (reference sequence). Trimming pared 8 bases from V and 2 bases from J, leaving 22 bases between. The CDR3 region has the DNA TGTGCCAGCTCGACTACGGGTAGGGGCCACCCCTACGAGCAGTACTTC. Protein product: CASSTTGRGHPYEQYF.

V usage is TRBV6-1 and J usage is TRBJ2-1; 13 positions agree with TRBD2. The length of the CDR3 is 16 residues. Looked up from germline, CDR1 is MNHNS and CDR2 is SASEGT. Losses at the gene ends were 5 bases for V and 8 bases for J; bases not matched to a gene: 9. Written as DNA, the CDR3 is TGTGCCAGCAGTCCTATACTAGCGGGGGGGCTATATGAGCAGTTCTTC. This gives the protein CASSPILAGGLYEQFF.

Of note for this clonotype: One end of the junction does not line up with germline, which may come from a read error. J is TRBJ1-4 and V is TRBV5-1, with a tentative D call TRBD1 (6 bases). Germline loops: CDR1 SGHRS, CDR2 YFSETQ. The CDR3 is made up of 15 amino acids. CDR3 sequence (DNA): TGCTCCAGCAGCTCCGGCCAGGGGCGAGGCATGAAACTGTTTTTT. It codes for CSSSSGQGRGMKLFF.

This clonotype was detected a few times. This chain links TRBV7-2 with TRBJ1-6; D is undetermined. Germline-derived CDR1 and CDR2 are SGHTA and FQGNSA. Deletions cut 6 bases from V and 7 bases from J, with 16 bases between. This CDR3 region has 15 residues. This CDR3 is CASSSRDKPNSPLHF. The CDR3 region has the DNA TGTGCCAGCAGTTCTAGGGATAAACCGAATTCACCCCTCCACTTT.

V gene TRBV5-1 combines with J gene TRBJ2-3, with D tentatively TRBD2 (6 bases). V lost 4 bases and J 2 bases, leaving 14 bases between the germline ends. This CDR3 comprises 15 residues. Germline-derived CDR1 and CDR2 are SGHRS and YFSETQ. CDR3: CASSSVREPTDTQYF. The CDR3 DNA follows: TGCGCCAGCAGCAGTGTGCGGGAACCCACAGATACGCAGTATTTT.

This clonotype was found once. The chain combines TRBV2 with TRBJ2-1; D may be TRBD2 (5 bases). Germline CDR1 and CDR2: SNHLY and FYNNEI. V lost 4 bases to trimming and J lost 1 base, with 11 bases between them. The CDR3 is 15 amino acids. The CDR3 here is CASSARGNSYNEQFF. CDR3 DNA: TGTGCCAGCAGTGCACGGGGAAATTCCTACAATGAGCAGTTCTTC. The complete variable domain, with remaining parts taken from reference TRBV2 and TRBJ2-1, reads EPEVTQTPSHQVTQMGQEVILRCVPISNHLYFYWYRQILGQKVEFLVSFYNNEISEKSEIFDDQFSVERPDGSNFTLKIRSTKLEDSAMYFCASSARGNSYNEQFFGPGTRLTVL.

This clonotype was counted only a few times. The chain recombines TRBV12-3 or TRBV12-4 with TRBJ1-6, with TRBD1 as a possible D gene (6 bases). Deletions cut 8 bases from V and 10 bases from J, with 15 bases between. The CDR3 is 13 residues long. The CDR3 reads CASHMNRDSPLHF. The CDR3 region has the DNA TGTGCCAGCCACATGAACAGGGACTCACCCCTCCACTTT.